A selection of T cell receptor beta chains follows, all from one sample in a study of shared clonotypes between healthy human individuals. Only in-frame clones appear in the TCRdb table, and some are missing; sequencing was by immunoSEQ multiplex PCR. The profile shows nearly 1 million clones, 76% of them singletons. Sequencing was performed on memory CD4+ T cells sorted from blood. The receptor set was obtained from a man between 18 and 35 years old in good health. The CDR3 runs from the conserved cysteine through the conserved F or W.

CDR3 protein: CASSSPTGETRPQHF; V gene: TRBV2; J gene: TRBJ1-5
CDR3 protein: CSAHLQETQYF; V gene: TRBV20-1; J gene: TRBJ2-5
CDR3 protein: CASSPSWARPLHF; V gene: TRBV5-6; J gene: TRBJ1-6
CDR3 protein: CATSRVKGQYNQPQHF; V gene: TRBV15; J gene: TRBJ1-5
CDR3 protein: CASSYNSAPGELFF; V gene: TRBV7-2; J gene: TRBJ2-2
CDR3 protein: CASSLTGNTGYTF; V gene: TRBV7-9; J gene: TRBJ1-2
CDR3 protein: CASSPRVGTDTQYF; V gene: TRBV6-1; J gene: TRBJ2-3
CDR3 protein: CASSLPTGYYEAFF; V gene: TRBV28; J gene: TRBJ1-1
CDR3 protein: CASSVAGGGGKLFF; V gene: TRBV6-1; J gene: TRBJ1-4
CDR3 protein: CASSAGQGITDTQYF; V gene: TRBV5-1; J gene: TRBJ2-3
CDR3 protein: CASSGTGITDTQYF; V gene: TRBV18; J gene: TRBJ2-3
CDR3 protein: CAWNGGNYEQYF; V gene: TRBV30; J gene: TRBJ2-7
CDR3 protein: CASSLKSGRAWSSYNEQFF; V gene: TRBV7-9; J gene: TRBJ2-1
CDR3 protein: CASSRQVNTEAFF; V gene: TRBV6-6; J gene: TRBJ1-1
CDR3 protein: CASSLMTGGTDTQYF; V gene: TRBV7-2; J gene: TRBJ2-3
CDR3 protein: CAWSHSFNYGYTF; V gene: TRBV30; J gene: TRBJ1-2